This is a list of T cell receptor beta chains from one sample in a study of blood T cell repertoires in COVID-19. The table came from immunoSEQ multiplex PCR; TCRdb's copy has only in-frame clones and leaves some out. The sample lists 200,000 to 300,000 clones; about 86% were seen once. The sequenced material came from peripheral blood. The receptors shown here come from a man older than 75 with acute or convalescent COVID-19. Each CDR3 is given with its conserved first and last residue. Fields, in order: clone size, D gene, V gene, J gene, CDR3 protein, CDR3 DNA. D genes are given only for firm matches. Size is omitted from some rows. Given values are once, few, many or a class for expanded clones.

clone_size: NA; d_call: NA; v_call: TRBV27; j_call: TRBJ1-2; cdr3_aa: CASSDLRRSNGYTF; cdr3_nt: TGTGCCAGCAGCGATCTACGTCGGAGCAATGGCTACACCTTC
clone_size: NA; d_call: TRBD1; v_call: TRBV18; j_call: TRBJ1-1; cdr3_aa: CASSPLTGGLNTEAFF; cdr3_nt: TGTGCCAGCTCACCACTAACAGGGGGCTTGAACACTGAAGCTTTCTTT
clone_size: NA; d_call: NA; v_call: TRBV27; j_call: TRBJ2-7; cdr3_aa: CASSSQGQYDEQYF; cdr3_nt: TGTGCCAGCAGTTCCCAAGGACAGTACGACGAGCAGTACTTC
clone_size: NA; d_call: NA; v_call: TRBV28; j_call: TRBJ1-2; cdr3_aa: CASSQPRGGGYTF; cdr3_nt: TGTGCCAGCAGTCAGCCCCGGGGGGGCGGCTACACCTTC
clone_size: NA; d_call: NA; v_call: TRBV6-5; j_call: TRBJ1-5; cdr3_aa: CASSPLGGQPQHF; cdr3_nt: TGTGCCAGCAGTCCACTCGGGGGACAGCCCCAGCATTTT
clone_size: few; d_call: NA; v_call: TRBV6-5; j_call: TRBJ1-6; cdr3_aa: CASSRRDNSPLHF; cdr3_nt: TGTGCCAGCAGCAGGAGGGATAATTCACCCCTCCACTTT
clone_size: once; d_call: NA; v_call: TRBV7-9; j_call: TRBJ2-2; cdr3_aa: CASSLVGPRHGELFF; cdr3_nt: TGTGCCAGCAGCTTAGTCGGCCCGAGACACGGGGAGCTGTTTTTT
clone_size: NA; d_call: NA; v_call: TRBV7-2; j_call: TRBJ1-4; cdr3_aa: CASSPRGRNEKLFF; cdr3_nt: TGTGCCAGCAGCCCTAGAGGGAGGAATGAAAAACTGTTTTTT
clone_size: NA; d_call: TRBD1; v_call: TRBV28; j_call: TRBJ2-5; cdr3_aa: CASSFTTGVQETQYF; cdr3_nt: TGTGCCAGCAGTTTCACTACAGGGGTCCAAGAGACCCAGTACTTC
clone_size: NA; d_call: TRBD1; v_call: TRBV7-2; j_call: TRBJ2-1; cdr3_aa: CASSQLAGTGNNEQFF; cdr3_nt: TGTGCCAGCAGCCAACTAGCCGGGACAGGGAACAATGAGCAGTTCTTC
clone_size: few; d_call: TRBD2; v_call: TRBV19; j_call: TRBJ2-7; cdr3_aa: CASTTSPTSGAEQYF; cdr3_nt: TGTGCCAGTACCACGTCACCGACTAGCGGGGCTGAGCAGTACTTC
clone_size: NA; d_call: NA; v_call: TRBV2; j_call: TRBJ1-2; cdr3_aa: CASIRERGGYTF; cdr3_nt: TGTGCCAGCATTAGAGAAAGGGGTGGCTACACCTTC
clone_size: once; d_call: TRBD2; v_call: TRBV5-6; j_call: TRBJ2-5; cdr3_aa: CASSLWTSGKAQYF; cdr3_nt: TGTGCCAGCAGCTTATGGACTAGCGGGAAGGCCCAGTACTTC
clone_size: NA; d_call: NA; v_call: TRBV3-1/TRBV3-2; j_call: TRBJ1-5; cdr3_aa: CASSAQNQPQHF; cdr3_nt: TGTGCCAGCAGCGCACAAAATCAGCCCCAGCATTTT
clone_size: NA; d_call: NA; v_call: TRBV15; j_call: TRBJ2-1; cdr3_aa: CATSRGIANEQFF; cdr3_nt: TGTGCCACCAGCAGAGGTATCGCGAATGAGCAGTTCTTC
clone_size: NA; d_call: NA; v_call: TRBV29-1; j_call: TRBJ2-1; cdr3_aa: CSVGRFYNEQFF; cdr3_nt: TGCAGCGTTGGCAGATTCTACAATGAGCAGTTCTTC
clone_size: NA; d_call: TRBD1; v_call: TRBV6-2/TRBV6-3; j_call: TRBJ1-6; cdr3_aa: CASSSGRGLSPLHF; cdr3_nt: TGTGCCAGCAGTTCGGGCAGGGGGCTTTCACCCCTCCACTTT
clone_size: NA; d_call: TRBD1; v_call: TRBV3-1/TRBV3-2; j_call: TRBJ2-3; cdr3_aa: CASSQESPGQGVADTQYF; cdr3_nt: TGTGCCAGCAGCCAAGAAAGCCCGGGACAGGGGGTGGCAGATACGCAGTATTTT
clone_size: NA; d_call: TRBD2; v_call: TRBV28; j_call: TRBJ2-7; cdr3_aa: CASTVAGGPILTEQYF; cdr3_nt: TGTGCCAGCACGGTAGCGGGAGGGCCTATACTCACCGAGCAGTACTTC
clone_size: NA; d_call: TRBD1; v_call: TRBV2; j_call: TRBJ1-5; cdr3_aa: CASSSNRGRNQPQHF; cdr3_nt: TGTGCCAGCAGTTCTAACAGGGGTCGCAATCAGCCCCAGCATTTT
clone_size: NA; d_call: NA; v_call: TRBV6-6; j_call: TRBJ2-5; cdr3_aa: CASSRKAQAGKRETQYF; cdr3_nt: TGTGCCAGCAGTCGAAAGGCGCAGGCAGGGAAGAGAGAGACCCAGTACTTC
clone_size: once; d_call: NA; v_call: TRBV6-5; j_call: TRBJ1-1; cdr3_aa: CASSYSTQGSTEAFF; cdr3_nt: TGTGCCAGCAGTTACTCGACACAGGGATCCACTGAAGCTTTCTTT
clone_size: NA; d_call: TRBD1; v_call: TRBV5-8; j_call: TRBJ1-5; cdr3_aa: CASSQGQGVNQPQHF; cdr3_nt: TGTGCCAGCAGCCAAGGACAGGGGGTTAATCAGCCCCAGCATTTT
clone_size: NA; d_call: TRBD1; v_call: TRBV5-8; j_call: TRBJ1-2; cdr3_aa: CASSSQPGQIYGYTF; cdr3_nt: TGTGCCAGCTCCTCACAACCGGGACAGATCTATGGCTACACCTTC
clone_size: NA; d_call: TRBD1; v_call: TRBV18; j_call: TRBJ2-7; cdr3_aa: CASSPVRTGSYEQYF; cdr3_nt: TGTGCCAGCTCACCGGTACGGACAGGGTCCTACGAGCAGTACTTC
clone_size: NA; d_call: TRBD1; v_call: TRBV4-1; j_call: TRBJ2-7; cdr3_aa: CASSPSGQGGNEQYF; cdr3_nt: TGCGCCAGCAGTCCTTCAGGACAGGGTGGAAACGAGCAGTACTTC
clone_size: NA; d_call: TRBD2; v_call: TRBV14; j_call: TRBJ2-3; cdr3_aa: CASSQSSGLRTDTQYF; cdr3_nt: TGTGCCAGCAGCCAATCTAGCGGGTTACGCACAGATACGCAGTATTTT
clone_size: NA; d_call: NA; v_call: TRBV7-9; j_call: TRBJ1-1; cdr3_aa: CASSLEQVNTEAFF; cdr3_nt: TGTGCCAGCAGCTTAGAACAGGTGAACACTGAAGCTTTCTTT
clone_size: NA; d_call: NA; v_call: TRBV6-2/TRBV6-3; j_call: TRBJ2-1; cdr3_aa: CASSRYSGSYNEQFF; cdr3_nt: TGTGCCAGCAGTAGGTACTCGGGGTCCTACAATGAGCAGTTCTTC
clone_size: NA; d_call: NA; v_call: TRBV2; j_call: TRBJ2-2; cdr3_aa: CASRGGPINTGELFF; cdr3_nt: TGTGCCAGCAGAGGGGGACCAATTAACACCGGGGAGCTGTTTTTT
clone_size: NA; d_call: TRBD1; v_call: TRBV6-2/TRBV6-3; j_call: TRBJ1-5; cdr3_aa: CASSYGLGRGLNQPQHF; cdr3_nt: TGTGCCAGCAGTTACGGATTGGGCAGGGGGCTGAATCAGCCCCAGCATTTT
clone_size: once; d_call: TRBD1; v_call: TRBV19; j_call: TRBJ1-2; cdr3_aa: CASSLQGNYGYTF; cdr3_nt: TGTGCCAGTAGTCTACAGGGGAACTATGGCTACACCTTC
clone_size: NA; d_call: NA; v_call: TRBV6-5; j_call: TRBJ2-3; cdr3_aa: CASSLGGVGDTQYF; cdr3_nt: TGTGCCAGCAGTCTAGGGGGGGTGGGAGATACGCAGTATTTT
clone_size: NA; d_call: NA; v_call: TRBV25-1; j_call: TRBJ2-7; cdr3_aa: CASRSLGQNYEQYF; cdr3_nt: TGTGCCAGCAGATCCCTGGGGCAGAACTACGAGCAGTACTTC
clone_size: few; d_call: TRBD1; v_call: TRBV6-5; j_call: TRBJ1-2; cdr3_aa: CASSWTGESYTF; cdr3_nt: TGTGCCAGCAGTTGGACAGGGGAGAGCTACACCTTC
clone_size: NA; d_call: NA; v_call: TRBV6-6; j_call: TRBJ2-7; cdr3_aa: CASSYSGRPGAYEQYF; cdr3_nt: TGTGCCAGCAGTTACTCTGGCAGGCCAGGGGCCTACGAGCAGTACTTC
clone_size: NA; d_call: TRBD1; v_call: TRBV18; j_call: TRBJ2-5; cdr3_aa: CASSRQGRGETQYF; cdr3_nt: TGTGCCAGCTCAAGACAGGGGAGAGGAGAGACCCAGTACTTC
clone_size: NA; d_call: NA; v_call: TRBV7-2; j_call: TRBJ1-2; cdr3_aa: CASSLGGVNYGYTF; cdr3_nt: TGTGCCAGCAGCTTAGGGGGAGTCAACTATGGCTACACCTTC
clone_size: NA; d_call: TRBD1; v_call: TRBV9; j_call: TRBJ1-6; cdr3_aa: CASSPPGQPNSPLHF; cdr3_nt: TGTGCCAGCAGCCCGCCGGGACAGCCTAATTCACCCCTCCACTTT
clone_size: once; d_call: TRBD1; v_call: TRBV14; j_call: TRBJ1-6; cdr3_aa: CASSPRQGFTLHF; cdr3_nt: TGTGCCAGCAGCCCCCGACAGGGATTTACCCTCCACTTT
clone_size: NA; d_call: TRBD1; v_call: TRBV7-9; j_call: TRBJ1-1; cdr3_aa: CASSLSGGRRNTEAFF; cdr3_nt: TGTGCCAGCAGCTTATCAGGGGGGCGGCGGAACACTGAAGCTTTCTTT
clone_size: once; d_call: NA; v_call: TRBV7-9; j_call: TRBJ1-4; cdr3_aa: CASSLGQGRATNEKLFF; cdr3_nt: TGTGCCAGCAGCTTAGGGCAGGGGCGTGCAACTAATGAAAAACTGTTTTTT
clone_size: once; d_call: NA; v_call: TRBV19; j_call: TRBJ1-3; cdr3_aa: CASRAVAVSSGNTIYF; cdr3_nt: TGTGCCAGTAGAGCGGTGGCAGTTAGTTCTGGAAACACCATATATTTT
clone_size: few; d_call: NA; v_call: TRBV19; j_call: TRBJ1-1; cdr3_aa: CASSFGGFGGTEAFF; cdr3_nt: TGTGCCAGTAGTTTTGGAGGGTTTGGAGGCACTGAAGCTTTCTTT
clone_size: NA; d_call: TRBD1; v_call: TRBV11-1; j_call: TRBJ1-2; cdr3_aa: CASSDRQGVSYGYTF; cdr3_nt: TGTGCCAGCAGCGACCGACAGGGGGTTAGCTATGGCTACACCTTC
clone_size: NA; d_call: NA; v_call: TRBV5-8; j_call: TRBJ1-2; cdr3_aa: CASSRFREDYGYTF; cdr3_nt: TGTGCCAGCAGCCGATTCAGGGAAGACTATGGCTACACCTTC
clone_size: NA; d_call: TRBD1; v_call: TRBV19; j_call: TRBJ2-5; cdr3_aa: CASSQLSGTELQETQYF; cdr3_nt: TGTGCCAGTAGTCAACTCTCCGGGACAGAGCTCCAAGAGACCCAGTACTTC
clone_size: NA; d_call: NA; v_call: TRBV14; j_call: TRBJ1-4; cdr3_aa: CASSRNKNEKLFF; cdr3_nt: TGTGCCAGCAGCCGTAACAAGAATGAAAAACTGTTTTTT
clone_size: once; d_call: NA; v_call: TRBV18; j_call: TRBJ1-2; cdr3_aa: CASSPPSRGDYGYTF; cdr3_nt: TGTGCCAGCTCACCACCGAGTCGGGGGGACTATGGCTACACCTTC
clone_size: NA; d_call: NA; v_call: TRBV6-2/TRBV6-3; j_call: TRBJ1-1; cdr3_aa: CASSYSSRGRTEAFF; cdr3_nt: TGTGCCAGCAGTTACTCGAGCAGGGGACGAACTGAAGCTTTCTTT
clone_size: NA; d_call: TRBD1; v_call: TRBV11-2; j_call: TRBJ1-2; cdr3_aa: CASSSGTANYGYTF; cdr3_nt: TGTGCCAGCAGCTCCGGGACAGCTAACTATGGCTACACCTTC
clone_size: NA; d_call: TRBD2; v_call: TRBV9; j_call: TRBJ2-2; cdr3_aa: CASSPGRNLRTGELFF; cdr3_nt: TGTGCCAGCAGCCCCGGGAGGAATCTACGGACCGGGGAGCTGTTTTTT